This T cell receptor beta chain appears in the sequencing data of a study of CD8 T cells in ankylosing spondylitis (dated by TCRdb to about 2017). Background on the whole study: To find TCR variants linked to disease, the study profiled T cell receptor beta repertoires in ankylosing spondylitis patients and healthy donors. The whole study cohort included some 100 healthy donors and about two dozen ankylosing spondylitis patients. Samples of peripheral blood were taken, and for ankylosing spondylitis patients, synovial fluid was collected as well.

Points on this clonotype: The antigen this receptor binds is unknown. Per-base qualities were not stored, and no clone one base away is much larger.

The research as a whole found: A TCR beta motif of eight highly homologous amino acid variants appeared characteristic of blood from ankylosing spondylitis patients. The disease-linked clones had a CD8+ phenotype and were found at relatively low frequencies in peripheral blood. Some motif variants were previously reported in synovial fluid and blood of reactive arthritis patients, suggesting common disease-initiation mechanisms. The disease-linked clones were reported to be significantly enriched in matched synovial fluid samples from ankylosing spondylitis patients.

Taken from the germline V gene (reference sequence), the CDR1 and CDR2 loops are LNHDA and SQIVND. The germline ends are 20 bases apart after V is trimmed by 5 bases and J by 4 bases. There are 16 amino acids in the CDR3, from cysteine to phenylalanine inclusive. Just CDR3 DNA is preserved here, 48 bases in frame from base 1. Sequencing was carried out with an Illumina HiSeq 2500. TCR beta libraries were prepared by quantitative 5'-RACE with molecular barcodes. Processing in the source paper ran as follows. A new computational method based on a probabilistic model of VDJ rearrangement was used to identify disease-linked TCR variants. TCRdb reworked the public reads: Q25 trimming with fastp, MiXCR clone assembly, productive beta chains retained. Each CDR3 protein gets just one entry, which takes the most common genes and DNA from the rows behind it. The V and J calls, along with clone size, are taken from TCRdb and not from the paper's own processing. Counted in this sample were about 52,000 distinct CDR3 sequences; about 7% of them appeared once. The biggest ten clones account for roughly 8.1% of the sample.

The sequence is built from TRBV19 and TRBJ1-2; TRBD1 is a possible D gene, resting on 6 matching bases. Sequences were obtained from blood, either unsorted or a sorted T cell fraction (not recorded which). This sequence was found in a female donor with ankylosing spondylitis or in good health (not recorded which). CDR3 loop: CASSPDSNRDSYGYTF. The sequence in DNA is TGTGCCAGTAGTCCAGATTCCAACAGGGATTCCTATGGCTACACCTTC.